The 29 T cell receptor beta chains listed next were all sequenced from one sample in a study of T cells in Graves' hyperthyroidism and ophthalmopathy (dated by TCRdb to the late 2010s). The method behind the library was multiplex PCR. The reads were generated on an Illumina HiSeq 2000. TCR beta CDR3 regions were amplified from RNA transcripts. The TCR CDR3 was subjected to a first round of RT-PCR using the HTBI primer set and the Qiagen OneStep RT-PCR kit. TCRdb redid the processing of the public reads, applying fastp at Q25 and MiXCR, and retained in-frame beta chains. Duplicate CDR3 protein sequences are folded into a single record with the most common DNA and genes. Counted in this sample were hundreds of thousands of distinct CDR3 sequences; about 14% of them appeared once. Clones ranked in the top ten supply around 12% of the sample. Sequenced input: blood. Source of these receptors: a woman aged 45-60 years with Graves' ophthalmopathy.

Note on this clonotype: A much larger clone differs from this one at a single base, so this may be a read error. J is TRBJ1-1 and V is TRBV7-2; 9 nucleotides agree with TRBD1. This CDR3 comprises 13 residues. Germline-derived CDR1 and CDR2 are SGHTA and FQGNSA. The CDR3 loop reads CPSSWDRVDEAFF. Written as DNA, the CDR3 is TGTCCCAGCAGCTGGGACAGGGTTGATGAAGCTTTCTTT.

V usage is TRBV4-3 and J usage is TRBJ2-5; TRBD2 matches 9 bases. Per the germline V gene, CDR1 is LGHNA and CDR2 is YSLEER. The CDR3 is 17 amino acids. Unmatched junction bases numbered 10, after V lost 0 bases and J lost 5 bases. The CDR3 region is CASSQDTGLAGRETQYF. The CDR3 coding sequence is TGCGCCAGCAGCCAAGATACAGGGCTAGCGGGAAGGGAGACCCAGTACTTC.

This clonotype was detected only a few times. The genes are TRBV4-1 and TRBJ2-3; TRBD2 matches 10 bases. The V gene end was trimmed by 1 base and the J gene end by 3 bases; junction bases not matched to a gene: 10. The CDR3 extends over 18 amino acids. Germline V gene sequence: CDR1 MGHRA, CDR2 YSYEKL. This chain's CDR3 is CASSQAVLAGMGTDTQYF. The CDR3 DNA reads as TGCGCCAGCAGCCAAGCTGTACTAGCGGGAATGGGTACAGATACGCAGTATTTT.

This clonotype appeared a few times. A much larger clone lies a single base off, so this may be a read error. The chain has TRBV18 and TRBJ2-5; D unresolved. There are 12 residues in the CDR3. The germline gives CDR1 KGHSH, CDR2 LQKENI. CDR3 amino acids: CASSPLVEAQYF. The CDR3 DNA reads TGTGCCAGCTCACCATTAGTAGAGGCCCAGTACTTC.

This clonotype showed up many times. This chain connects TRBV18 to TRBJ1-5, with D maybe TRBD1 (5 bases). Trimming stripped 4 bases from V and 2 bases from J, with 15 bases between. The CDR3 has 16 residues. CDR1 KGHSH and CDR2 LQKENI come from the germline V gene. CDR3 nucleotide sequence: TGTGCCAGCTCACGGGGGACTACGGGGGGCAATCAGCCCCAGCATTTT. This codes for CASSRGTTGGNQPQHF.

Ten or more counts support this clonotype. V usage is TRBV2 and J usage is TRBJ2-5; 7 bases fit TRBD1. The trim removed 3 bases at V and 5 bases at J, leaving 3 bases unmatched. CDR3 length: 13 amino acids. Per germline, CDR1 SNHLY and CDR2 FYNNEI. The CDR3 DNA sequence: TGTGCCAGCAGTGAGACAGGGTGGGAGACCCAGTACTTC. Protein product: CASSETGWETQYF.

Many counts were recorded for this clonotype. V is TRBV11-1 and J is TRBJ2-1; D uncertain. CDR1 and CDR2 from the germline V gene are SGHAT and FQDESV (reference sequence). The CDR3 spans 14 residues. Trimming took 1 base from V and 5 from J, leaving 9 bases between them. CDR3 DNA: TGTGCCAGCAGCTTAGAGGGCTGGGACAATGAGCAGTTCTTC. It is translated as CASSLEGWDNEQFF. The full variable domain, with the rest looked up from reference TRBV11-1 and TRBJ2-1, is EAEVAQSPRYKITEKSQAVAFWCDPISGHATLYWYRQILGQGPELLVQFQDESVVDDSQLPKDRFSAERLKGVDSTLKIQPAELGDSAMYLCASSLEGWDNEQFFGPGTRLTVL.

This clonotype was detected many times. The V and J genes are TRBV20-1 and TRBJ2-1; TRBD2 matches at 12 bases. Germline CDR1 and CDR2: DFQATT and SNEGSKA (reference sequence). V was clipped by 2 bases and J by 3 bases; unmatched bases: 8. The CDR3 runs to 17 residues. CDR3 loop: CSARSWTSGDLYNEQFF. The CDR3 DNA is TGCAGTGCTAGATCCTGGACTAGCGGGGACCTCTACAATGAGCAGTTCTTC.

There are a few counts of this clonotype. This sequence joins TRBV28 and TRBJ1-4; possible D gene TRBD1, 6 bases. This CDR3 region has 14 residues. Per the germline V gene, CDR1 is MDHEN and CDR2 is SYDVKM. The V end lost 4 bases, the J end lost 7 bases, and 13 bases lay between the germline ends. The CDR3 loop is CASSSLRDTEKLFF. The CDR3 DNA sequence: TGTGCCAGCAGTTCACTCCGGGACACTGAAAAACTGTTTTTT.

This clonotype was detected ten times or more. The chain is built from TRBV5-6 and TRBJ1-1; D is undetermined. CDR3 length: 14 amino acids. The germline V gene has CDR1 SGHDT and CDR2 YYEEEE. Trimming took 0 bases from V and 1 from J, leaving 7 bases between them. The CDR3 spells CASSLDVKNTEAFF. In DNA form, the CDR3 reads TGTGCCAGCAGCTTGGATGTCAAGAACACTGAAGCTTTCTTT.

This clonotype was detected many times. The chain joins TRBV5-1 to TRBJ2-7, with 7 bases fitting TRBD1. This CDR3 is built from 16 residues. Germline V lookup: CDR1 SGHRS, CDR2 YFSETQ. V was clipped by 4 bases and J by 0 bases; unmatched bases: 10. The CDR3 sequence is CASSRNPGGRSYEQYF. The CDR3 DNA reads as TGCGCCAGCAGCCGAAACCCAGGGGGTCGCTCCTACGAGCAGTACTTC. Full variable domain (remainder filled in from reference TRBV5-1 and TRBJ2-7): KAGVTQTPRYLIKTRGQQVTLSCSPISGHRSVSWYQQTPGQGLQFLFEYFSETQRNKGNFPGRFSGRQFSNSRSEMNVSTLELGDSALYLCASSRNPGGRSYEQYFGPGTRLTVT.

The table lists this clonotype with many counts. The V call is TRBV28, the J call TRBJ2-5, with 7 bases identical to TRBD2. V shed 3 bases, J shed 1 base, and the junction held 2 bases outside the gene matches. Per the germline V gene, CDR1 is MDHEN and CDR2 is SYDVKM. This CDR3 is 14 amino acids long. The CDR3 DNA reads as TGTGCCAGCAGTTTGGGAGGGCCCCAAGAGACCCAGTACTTC. Translating it yields CASSLGGPQETQYF.

This clonotype was found many times. The chain is built from TRBV9 and TRBJ2-3; D call uncertain. Trimming stripped 0 bases from V and 2 bases from J, with 7 bases between. The CDR3 contains 14 residues. Looked up from germline, CDR1 is SGDLS and CDR2 is YYNGEE. The CDR3 nucleotides are TGTGCCAGCAGCGTAGCCCCCCCCACAGATACGCAGTATTTT. Its translation is CASSVAPPTDTQYF.

This clonotype came up many times. The V and J genes are TRBV6-1 and TRBJ1-2; TRBD1 agrees at 7 bases. Germline V lookup: CDR1 MNHNS, CDR2 SASEGT. The CDR3 length is 14 residues. Unmatched junction bases numbered 8, after V lost 6 bases and J lost 4 bases. Written as DNA, the CDR3 is TGTGCCAGCAGACCACAGGGGATTGTCTATGGCTACACCTTC. Protein: CASRPQGIVYGYTF.

V usage is TRBV6-2 or TRBV6-3 and J usage is TRBJ2-1, with 15 nucleotides matching TRBD2. The length of the CDR3 is 19 residues. V lost 5 bases, J lost 1 base, and 9 bases stayed unmatched. Germline loops: CDR1 MNHEY, CDR2 SVGEGT. The CDR3, as DNA: TGTGCCAGCAGTCCGACCGGGACTAGCGGGAGGCATTCCTACAATGAGCAGTTCTTC. Protein: CASSPTGTSGRHSYNEQFF.

This clonotype was counted a single time. The chain uses TRBV2 and TRBJ2-1; 12 nucleotides match TRBD2. CDR3 length: 16 residues. Germline trimming cut 10 bases from V and 9 bases from J; bases unmatched to any gene: 16. CDR1 is SNHLY, CDR2 FYNNEI, per germline. The CDR3 protein is CATKTGPTSGSAEQFF. In nucleotides, the CDR3 is TGTGCCACCAAGACAGGGCCGACTAGCGGGAGTGCTGAGCAGTTCTTC.

V is TRBV4-1 and J is TRBJ1-5, with TRBD1 matching over 7 bases. CDR3 length equals 15 residues. V trimming: 5 bases; J trimming: 5 bases; junction bases outside the gene matches: 9. Germline values: CDR1 MGHRA, CDR2 YSYEKL. The CDR3 here is CASSAQGGEYQPQHF. In DNA form, the CDR3 reads TGCGCCAGCAGCGCCCAGGGGGGGGAATATCAGCCCCAGCATTTT.

This clonotype has at least ten counts. The chain uses TRBV13 and TRBJ1-3; D ambiguous. This CDR3 spans 15 amino acids. Deletions cut 7 bases from V and 0 bases from J, with 13 bases between. In germline, CDR1 is PRHDT, CDR2 FYEKMQ (reference sequence). The CDR3 loop reads CASKSTFSSGNTIYF. CDR3 nucleotides: TGTGCCAGCAAGTCTACTTTCAGCTCTGGAAACACCATATATTTT.

This clonotype was seen at least ten times. The chain recombines TRBV6-1 with TRBJ1-1; TRBD1 agrees at 9 bases. The CDR3 has 18 amino acids. The germline V gene encodes CDR1 MNHNS and CDR2 SASEGT. With V trimmed by 1 base and J by 1 base, 10 bases remained unmatched. The CDR3 region is CASSEVRQGDRRNTEAFF. In DNA form, the CDR3 reads TGTGCCAGCAGTGAAGTCCGACAGGGGGACCGCAGGAACACTGAAGCTTTCTTT.

At least ten counts were recorded for this clonotype. The V call is TRBV5-1, the J call TRBJ2-4; D ambiguous. The CDR3 runs 15 residues. Looked up from germline, CDR1 is SGHRS and CDR2 is YFSETQ. V was clipped by 1 base and J by 1 base, with 9 bases between them. The DNA of the CDR3 is TGCGCCAGCAGCTTGTCTAGTGAGGCCAAAAACATTCAGTACTTC. It specifies CASSLSSEAKNIQYF.

This chain connects TRBV14 to TRBJ2-7; TRBD1 matches at 9 bases. CDR3 size: 15 residues. The V segment lost 4 bases and the J segment 2 bases; nucleotides outside the gene matches: 6. Germline CDR1 SGHDN, CDR2 FVKESK. The chain's CDR3 is CASSRWTGAAYEQYF. CDR3 coding DNA: TGTGCCAGCAGCCGGTGGACAGGGGCGGCCTACGAGCAGTACTTC.

The V gene is TRBV6-1, the J gene TRBJ2-2; TRBD1 matches at 9 bases. V was clipped by 1 base and J by 7 bases; unmatched bases: 13. The length of the CDR3 is 18 residues. CDR1 is MNHNS, CDR2 SASEGT, per germline. DNA of the CDR3: TGTGCCAGCAGTGAAGGGGTCGGGACAGGGTTTTTGATCGGGGAGCTGTTTTTT. Its protein is CASSEGVGTGFLIGELFF.

There are many counts of this clonotype. V is TRBV6-2 or TRBV6-3 and J is TRBJ2-7; 9 bases agree with TRBD2. J lost 4 bases, V lost 6 bases, and 7 bases had no gene match. Germline V gene lookup returns CDR1 MNHEY and CDR2 SVGEGT. This CDR3 region has 14 residues. For the CDR3, the DNA is TGTGCCAGCAGACCTAGCGGGATGGTGTACGAGCAGTACTTC. This translates into CASRPSGMVYEQYF.

There are many counts of this clonotype. The chain is built from TRBV28 and TRBJ2-7; D is ambiguous. The germline V gene encodes CDR1 MDHEN and CDR2 SYDVKM. The ends were cut back, 3 bases at V and 0 bases at J, with 12 bases in the middle. This CDR3 spans 15 amino acids. The CDR3 protein is CASSFWTGISYEQYF. CDR3 nucleotides: TGTGCCAGCAGTTTTTGGACGGGCATCTCCTACGAGCAGTACTTC.

This clonotype turned up a few times. V gene TRBV5-1 combines with J gene TRBJ2-5; possibly TRBD2 for D (5 bases). CDR1 SGHRS and CDR2 YFSETQ come from the germline V gene. The CDR3 runs 13 residues. Trimming cost V 2 bases and J 3 bases, with 8 bases left between them. CDR3: CASSFPAEETQYF. The CDR3 coding sequence is TGCGCCAGCAGCTTCCCAGCGGAAGAGACCCAGTACTTC.

This clonotype was picked up many times. The chain couples TRBV7-9 to TRBJ1-4, with D possibly matching TRBD1 (5 bases). This CDR3 has 15 residues. Per germline, CDR1 SEHNR and CDR2 FQNEAQ (reference sequence). V shed 7 bases and J shed 2 bases, with 14 bases lying between them. The CDR3 loop reads CASTLRGDTNEKLFF. CDR3 nucleotide sequence: TGTGCCAGCACCCTTCGAGGGGATACTAATGAAAAACTGTTTTTT.

This clonotype was seen many times. The chain couples TRBV27 to TRBJ2-7; TRBD2 aligns across 10 bases. V trimming: 2 bases; J trimming: 7 bases; junction bases outside the gene matches: 5. Germline CDR1 reads MNHEY; CDR2 reads SMNVEV (reference sequence). The CDR3 contains 14 residues. CDR3 region: CASSLRASGREQYF. The CDR3 DNA reads as TGTGCCAGCAGTTTAAGGGCTAGCGGGAGAGAGCAGTACTTC.

On this clonotype itself: One junction end disagrees with the germline gene, perhaps due to a read error. The chain combines TRBV5-1 with TRBJ2-3; unclear D gene. The CDR3 has 13 amino acids. Germline CDR1 reads SGHRS; CDR2 reads YFSETQ. This chain's CDR3 is CASSLAVSDAQYF. DNA of the CDR3: TGCGCCAGCAGCTTGGCTGTATCAGATGCGCAGTATTTT.

The sample holds many counts of this clonotype. This rearrangement joins TRBV11-3 to TRBJ2-1; TRBD2 matches 8 bases. The CDR3 runs to 15 residues. Germline CDR1 is SGHNT and CDR2 is YENEEA. Losses at the gene ends were 5 bases for V and 4 bases for J; bases not matched to a gene: 7. Written as DNA, the CDR3 is TGTGCCAGCAGCCCCCGGGGGGGGACTTACAATGAGCAGTTCTTC. Residues: CASSPRGGTYNEQFF.